This is a list of T cell receptor beta chains from one sample in a study of cytotoxic CD8 clonotypes in ibrutinib-treated CLL. Profiled with immunoSEQ multiplex PCR; TCRdb holds only in-frame clones, not every one. The sample includes around 250,000 clones, 70% of them seen just once. This specimen consisted of PBMCs, obtained after 24 months of ibrutinib treatment. The receptors here all came from a human donor with chronic lymphocytic leukemia. Each CDR3 is given with its conserved first and last residue. D genes are given only for firm matches. Some rows have no size entry. The others give once, few or many, or a class for an expanded clone.

DNA: TGTGCCAGCAGTGAAGGGGGGGTGCTCTACGAGCAGTACTTC; CDR3: CASSEGGVLYEQYF; J: TRBJ2-7; size: -; D: TRBD2; V: TRBV25-1
DNA: TGTGCCAGCATGGTCCGGGCGTATGGCTACACCTTC; CDR3: CASMVRAYGYTF; J: TRBJ1-2; size: -; D: -; V: TRBV28
DNA: TGTGCCAGCAGTGAGGTCGGGATCGTCACCTACGAGCAGTACTTC; CDR3: CASSEVGIVTYEQYF; J: TRBJ2-7; size: few; D: -; V: TRBV6-1
DNA: TGCGCCAGCAGCCTCCAGGGGACATTCGGAGATACGCAGTATTTT; CDR3: CASSLQGTFGDTQYF; J: TRBJ2-3; size: -; D: -; V: TRBV4-1
DNA: TGTGCCAGCAGTTTGCTAGACAGGGGCTATGGCTACACCTTC; CDR3: CASSLLDRGYGYTF; J: TRBJ1-2; size: few; D: TRBD1; V: TRBV27
DNA: TGTGCCAGCAGCTTAATTTCGGGTGGCTCCTACAATGAGCAGTTCTTC; CDR3: CASSLISGGSYNEQFF; J: TRBJ2-1; size: -; D: -; V: TRBV11-2
DNA: TGTGCCATCCAAGGACAGGGAAGTGAAAAACTGTTTTTT; CDR3: CAIQGQGSEKLFF; J: TRBJ1-4; size: few; D: TRBD1; V: TRBV28
DNA: TGTGCCAGCACCGTTACAGGAAACTATGGCTACACCTTC; CDR3: CASTVTGNYGYTF; J: TRBJ1-2; size: -; D: -; V: TRBV28
DNA: TGTGCCACCAGCAGACAAAAAGAGCCCCAGCATTTT; CDR3: CATSRQKEPQHF; J: TRBJ1-5; size: many; D: -; V: TRBV15
DNA: TGTGCCAGCAGTTGGGGACTAGCGGGAGTCGGCGAGACCCAGTACTTC; CDR3: CASSWGLAGVGETQYF; J: TRBJ2-5; size: few; D: TRBD2; V: TRBV28
DNA: TGTGCCAGCAGTCCAACGGACGAGCAGTACTTC; CDR3: CASSPTDEQYF; J: TRBJ2-7; size: -; D: -; V: TRBV28
DNA: TGTGCCAGCAGTTACGGTACAGGGGTTAAGACCCAGTACTTC; CDR3: CASSYGTGVKTQYF; J: TRBJ2-5; size: -; D: TRBD1; V: TRBV6-5
DNA: TGTGCCGGTAGTGTCTTCTCCCCCCTCAATCAAGGACCCTACGAGCAGTACTTC; CDR3: CAGSVFSPLNQGPYEQYF; J: TRBJ2-7; size: -; D: -; V: TRBV19
DNA: TGTGCCAGCAACCCGAGGGGACTAGCATCCACCGGGGAGCTGTTTTTT; CDR3: CASNPRGLASTGELFF; J: TRBJ2-2; size: few; D: TRBD2; V: TRBV11-2
DNA: TGCAGCTTAAGAGGGAGCGAGCAGTACTTC; CDR3: CSLRGSEQYF; J: TRBJ2-7; size: -; D: -; V: TRBV20-1
DNA: TGTGCCAGCAGCCGGTCAGCGGGAGAAGACGAGCAGTACTTC; CDR3: CASSRSAGEDEQYF; J: TRBJ2-7; size: -; D: TRBD2; V: TRBV4-2
DNA: TGCGCCAGCAGCTTCAATAGGGTAGGAGGAAACACCATATATTTT; CDR3: CASSFNRVGGNTIYF; J: TRBJ1-3; size: -; D: -; V: TRBV5-1
DNA: TGTGCCAGCTCACCCTTAGGACAGGGTAGCAATGAGCAGTTCTTC; CDR3: CASSPLGQGSNEQFF; J: TRBJ2-1; size: -; D: TRBD1; V: TRBV18
DNA: TGTGCCAGTAGTATGACACAGCTATACGAGCAGTACTTC; CDR3: CASSMTQLYEQYF; J: TRBJ2-7; size: -; D: -; V: TRBV19
DNA: TGTGCCAGCTCCTTGGGGGAAAACTATGGCTACACCTTC; CDR3: CASSLGENYGYTF; J: TRBJ1-2; size: -; D: -; V: TRBV18
DNA: TGCGCCAGCAGCCAAGTTGGACAGGGGGCGACAGATACGCAGTATTTT; CDR3: CASSQVGQGATDTQYF; J: TRBJ2-3; size: -; D: TRBD1; V: TRBV4-3
DNA: TGTGCCAGTACCGCGACAGGGTACTACAATGAGCAGTTCTTC; CDR3: CASTATGYYNEQFF; J: TRBJ2-1; size: -; D: TRBD1; V: TRBV19
DNA: TGTGCCTGGAGCCCAGATTTCTATGAGCAGTTCTTC; CDR3: CAWSPDFYEQFF; J: TRBJ2-1; size: -; D: -; V: TRBV30
DNA: TGCAGCGTTACAGGGGAGGGTGGTGGGGCCAACGTCCTGACTTTC; CDR3: CSVTGEGGGANVLTF; J: TRBJ2-6; size: -; D: -; V: TRBV29-1